This T cell receptor beta chain was found in a study of OX40 agonist ivuxolimab in advanced cancers. About the investigation overall: The costimulatory receptor OX40 (CD134) was targeted by ivuxolimab, a fully human IgG2 agonistic monoclonal antibody. Intravenous ivuxolimab was administered to patients every 2 weeks at six dose levels: 0.01, 0.1, 0.3, 1.5, 3 and 10 mg/kg. Of the approximately 50 dose-escalation patients, hepatocellular carcinoma was present in roughly 19, melanoma in approximately 15, renal cell carcinoma in 9 and head and neck cancer in 9. In the dose-escalation cohort, roughly 80% of patients were male, and the mean age was approximately 60 years, with a range of roughly 20 to 80. Patients were allowed to have had prior anti-PD-1, anti-PD-L1 or anti-CTLA-4 therapy, and around two fifths of the dose-escalation patients had been treated with checkpoint inhibitors. Partial responses occurred in three dose-escalation patients, of whom one had hepatocellular carcinoma and two had cutaneous melanoma. The purpose of peripheral TCRbeta sequencing was to test whether ivuxolimab changed TCR sequence diversity and led to clonal T-cell expansion. The paper describes the monotherapy dose-escalation part (N of about 50 patients) of the phase I trial of ivuxolimab. The paper as a whole reports these results and caveats: In the 0.1-3.0 mg/kg groups, partial responders were among the patients with the lowest normalized peripheral clonal expansion, particularly in CD8+ T cells. Which antigens the clonally expanded peripheral T cells were specific for was not determined. Low levels of normalized T-cell clonal expansion were also shown by some nonresponding patients. After ivuxolimab, more expanded clones were found on average in CD8+ T cells than in CD4+ T cells. At doses from 0.1 to 3.0 mg/kg, clonal expansion was seen in both CD4+ and CD8+ blood T cells between baseline and week 6.

The trial excluded patients who had a history of autoimmune disease or were on systemic immunosuppression. Peripheral blood for TCR sequencing was collected from all dose cohorts at baseline, on cycle 4 day 1, and on cycle 7 day 1. Samples came from an open-label, multicenter, first-in-human phase I dose-escalation trial of ivuxolimab. Adults with locally advanced or metastatic head and neck squamous cell, hepatocellular, melanoma or renal cell carcinoma were enrolled in the trial. Before TCR sequencing, CD4+ and CD8+ T cells were separately sorted from peripheral blood. About this clone: Its target antigen remains unknown. Qualities for individual bases were not recorded, and no much larger clone is one base off.

Genomic DNA was extracted from sorted cells for sequencing of the TCRbeta CDR3 region. The immunoSEQ Assay was used for sequencing of TCRbeta CDR3 regions. Drawn from immuneACCESS, this table holds only the in-frame rearrangements with V and J called that TCRdb kept. Clones are partly lost; checked studies trace under half to an unresolved V gene and leave the rest unexplained. The sample table holds about 83,000 clones, of which roughly 80% were seen once. The top ten clones comprise roughly 7.3% of the sample. The origin of this receptor is an adult with an advanced solid tumor such as melanoma, head and neck, liver or kidney cancer. The source material was CD4+ or CD8+ T cells sorted from blood, sampled in a trial of the OX40 agonist ivuxolimab.

For the CDR3, the sequence is CASRTGTAYTDTQYF. In nucleotides, the sequence is TGTGCCAGCAGGACTGGGACTGCTTACACAGATACGCAGTATTTT. The sequence joins TRBV6-1 to TRBJ2-3; the D segment could be TRBD2, given 6 matching bases. Reading the germline V gene gives CDR1 MNHNS and CDR2 SASEGT. Measured from the cysteine to the phenylalanine, the CDR3 is 15 residues long. The only DNA kept is the CDR3, 45 bases in frame from the first base. V and J are truncated by 6 bases and 2 bases respectively, leaving an intervening sequence of 15 bases.